This passage covers 15 T cell receptor beta chains from one sample sequenced in a study of blood T cell repertoires in COVID-19. This table comes from immunoSEQ multiplex PCR, and its TCRdb copy is limited to in-frame clones, with some not included. The sample has around 58,000 clones, 88% seen once. Sequencing was performed on peripheral blood. These TCRs come from a human donor in a cohort sampled during active COVID-19.

This chain uses TRBV7-6 with TRBJ2-7, with TRBD2 matching over 9 bases. CDR1 and CDR2 from the germline V gene are SGHVS and FNYEAQ. Germline trimming cut 5 bases from V and 0 bases from J; bases unmatched to any gene: 2. The CDR3 spans 14 residues. For the CDR3, the DNA is TGTGCCAGCAGCCGTAGCGGGAGCTCCTACGAGCAGTACTTC. This translates into CASSRSGSSYEQYF. Combining the CDR3 with reference TRBV7-6 and TRBJ2-7 gives the whole variable domain GAGVSQSPRYKVTKRGQDVALRCDPISGHVSLYWYRQALGQGPEFLTYFNYEAQQDKSGLPNDRFSAERPEGSISTLTIQRTEQRDSAMYRCASSRSGSSYEQYFGPGTRLTVT.

This chain joins TRBV6-5 and TRBJ2-2; no reliable D call. V lost 6 bases to trimming and J lost 0 bases, with 11 bases between them. Germline V gene data show CDR1 as MNHEY and CDR2 as SVGAGI. The CDR3 loop spans 15 amino acids. The DNA of the CDR3 is TGTGCCAGCAGCCTCTTGACACCGAACACCGGGGAGCTGTTTTTT. Amino acids: CASSLLTPNTGELFF.

The chain employs TRBV19 and TRBJ2-6; 7 bases map to TRBD1. CDR1 and CDR2 from the germline V gene are LNHDA and SQIVND (reference sequence). The V gene end was trimmed by 4 bases and the J gene end by 8 bases; junction bases not matched to a gene: 2. CDR3 length equals 13 residues. CDR3: CASSRTGSNVLTF. The DNA of the CDR3 is TGTGCCAGTAGTAGGACAGGTTCCAACGTCCTGACTTTC.

The chain employs TRBV19 and TRBJ2-1; 12 nucleotides agree with TRBD1. CDR3 length: 16 residues. The junction had 9 bases not matched to a gene; V was cut back by 7 bases and J by 5 bases. Germline assignment: CDR1 LNHDA and CDR2 SQIVND (reference sequence). Here the CDR3 DNA reads TGTGCCAGTAAGCCCCCGGGACAGGGGGCGAACAATGAGCAGTTCTTC. Residues: CASKPPGQGANNEQFF.

The chain combines TRBV7-8 with TRBJ2-7, with 9 bases lining up with TRBD1. The CDR3 is 15 residues long. Germline CDR1 is SGHVS and CDR2 is FQNEAQ. V gave up 2 bases and J gave up 5 bases; unmatched junction bases: 7. The CDR3 is CASSLIGQGIHEQYF. DNA of the CDR3: TGTGCCAGCAGCTTAATCGGACAGGGGATCCACGAGCAGTACTTC.

Written as DNA, the CDR3 is TGCAGTGCAGATCTAGCGTACAAGCAGTTCTTC. As protein: CSADLAYKQFF. The chain has TRBV20-1 and TRBJ2-1; possible D gene TRBD2, 6 bases. The CDR3 consists of 11 residues. CDR1 is DFQATT, CDR2 SNEGSKA, per germline (reference sequence). Trimming cost V 6 bases and J 11 bases, with 14 bases left between them.

The J gene is TRBJ2-5, the V gene TRBV6-5, with 9 bases fitting TRBD2. The junction had 8 bases not matched to a gene; V was cut back by 0 bases and J by 6 bases. Germline CDR1 reads MNHEY; CDR2 reads SVGAGI. The CDR3 has 16 residues. The CDR3 DNA is TGTGCCAGCAGTTACTCGGAGCGGGGGGCCGGGAAGACCCAGTACTTC. The encoded protein is CASSYSERGAGKTQYF.

The V call is TRBV5-4, the J call TRBJ2-7; 7 bases agree with TRBD1. With V trimmed by 4 bases and J by 2 bases, 6 bases remained unmatched. CDR3 length: 14 amino acids. Germline CDR1 reads SGHNT; CDR2 reads YYREEE (reference sequence). The CDR3 sequence: CASSLRQGAYEQYF. CDR3 coding DNA: TGTGCCAGCAGCCTCCGGCAGGGGGCCTACGAGCAGTACTTC.

The chain links TRBV7-8 to TRBJ2-1; the D gene is possibly TRBD2 (6 bases). Germline V gives CDR1 SGHVS, CDR2 FQNEAQ. The V end was cut by 1 base, the J end by 1 base, with 17 bases between. The CDR3 contains 18 residues. Here the CDR3 reads CASSLGGVAAISYNEQFF. CDR3 DNA: TGTGCCAGCAGCTTAGGGGGGGTAGCGGCGATTTCCTACAATGAGCAGTTCTTC.

This clone was counted once. V usage is TRBV28 and J usage is TRBJ1-1; D remains unclear. From germline, CDR1 is MDHEN and CDR2 SYDVKM. Trimming stripped 3 bases from V and 0 bases from J, with 5 bases between. The length of the CDR3 is 13 residues. DNA for the CDR3: TGTGCCAGCAGTTTCGGTTTGAACACTGAAGCTTTCTTT. It translates to CASSFGLNTEAFF.

In the case of this clone: Other DNA variants within this sample encode the same CDR3. The V gene is TRBV2, the J gene TRBJ1-2; TRBD1 matches at 11 bases. Germline trimming cut 6 bases from V and 8 bases from J; bases unmatched to any gene: 5. The CDR3 consists of 13 residues. Per the germline V gene, CDR1 is SNHLY and CDR2 is FYNNEI. This chain's CDR3 is CASSGQGADGYTF. The CDR3, as DNA: TGTGCCAGCAGCGGACAGGGGGCTGACGGCTACACCTTC.

V gene TRBV5-1 combines with J gene TRBJ2-7; 8 bases are shared with TRBD1. CDR3 length equals 15 residues. J gave up 0 bases and V 3 bases, and 5 bases lay outside the gene matches. Germline values: CDR1 SGHRS, CDR2 YFSETQ. The CDR3 is CASSSGTGASYEQYF. CDR3 DNA: TGCGCCAGCAGCTCCGGGACAGGCGCCTCCTACGAGCAGTACTTC.

The CDR3 sequence is CASSLDVVETQYF. Here the CDR3 DNA reads TGTGCCAGCAGCTTGGACGTAGTAGAGACCCAGTACTTC. V gene TRBV5-5 combines with J gene TRBJ2-5; the D is unclear. The CDR3 extends over 13 amino acids. Germline assignment: CDR1 SGHKS and CDR2 YYEKEE (reference sequence). The ends were cut back, 0 bases at V and 4 bases at J, with 7 bases in the middle.

J is TRBJ1-5 and V is TRBV6-2 or TRBV6-3; 10 nucleotides match TRBD1. Germline values: CDR1 MNHEY, CDR2 SVGEGT. V was pared by 2 bases and J by 8 bases, with 6 bases of the junction left unmatched. This CDR3 comprises 15 residues. Here the CDR3 DNA reads TGTGCCAGCAGTTACAGACAGGGGGCAAGGGAGCCCCAGCATTTT. Its protein product is CASSYRQGAREPQHF.

The chain combines TRBV24-1 with TRBJ1-5, with 9 positions matching TRBD1. The CDR3 loop spans 15 amino acids. Unmatched junction bases numbered 6, after V lost 3 bases and J lost 7 bases. Germline V CDR1 and CDR2: KGHDR, SFDVKD. CDR3 bases: TGTGCCACCAGTGATGAAGGGGACAGGGAACAGCCCCAGCATTTT. Its translation: CATSDEGDREQPQHF.